This T cell receptor (beta chain) was profiled in a study of blood T cell repertoires in COVID-19. Study in general: The United States, Italy and Spain were the sources of the acute and convalescent COVID-19 samples. In each case, the material was cDNA or gDNA derived from T cells, B-cell-depleted T cells, or PBMCs.

Original processing methods: Researchers report that nucleated cell counts were estimated from reference gene primer amplification. Assay used: immunoSEQ multiplex PCR; TCRdb lists only in-frame clones, some missing. The V and J calls and clone size are taken from that table; D and trimming were inferred from the DNA. The table has 150,000 to 200,000 clones, approximately 90% seen once. The germline V and J ends were trimmed by 3 bases and 5 bases, with 5 bases remaining between them. This CDR3 is built from 11 residues. The germline gives CDR1 LGHDT, CDR2 YNNKEL (reference sequence). This TCR was recovered from a woman aged 70 to 79 with COVID-19, enrolled during active disease. What was sequenced was peripheral blood. The rearrangement links TRBV3-1 (or the pseudogene TRBV3-2) to TRBJ2-7, with D unresolved. As DNA, the CDR3 is TGTGCCAGCAGCCAGAGCAACGAGCAGTACTTC. This sequence encodes CASSQSNEQYF.